Sequencing of this TCR beta chain was carried out in a study of shared clonotypes between healthy human individuals. Findings of the study overall: Non-shared clonotypes were found to have lower generation probabilities than the clonotypes that were shared by all four of the sorted-subset donors.

Terminally differentiated effector memory CD45RA+ cells were excluded by CCR7 positive selection of CD45RO-negative cells. Only one count was recorded for this clone. The antigen remains unidentified. Generated by immunoSEQ multiplex PCR, the TCRdb table keeps only in-frame clones and is missing some. The sample lists more than 500,000 clones, roughly 95% occurring once. The length of the CDR3 is 15 residues. CDR1 and CDR2 from the germline V gene are LNHDA and SQIVND (reference sequence). Sequenced input: naive CD8+ T cells sorted from blood. The TCR comes from a woman under 40 in good health. The V and J genes are TRBV19 and TRBJ2-5, with 9 nucleotides matching TRBD2. The end of the DNA aligns better with TRBJ2-7, so the J call may be wrong. This chain's CDR3 is CASSMMSLAGYEQYF. The CDR3 bases are TGTGCCAGTAGTATGATGTCACTAGCGGGCTACGAGCAGTACTTC.